The sequence of this TCR beta chain was determined in a study of identical twins. Donors uniformly comprised healthy Caucasians. This clonotype was picked up many times. Its antigen is unidentified. CDR3 length equals 15 residues. Germline V gene data show CDR1 as SNHLY and CDR2 as FYNNEI. The ends lost 4 bases at V and 3 bases at J; junction bases unmatched: 0. Template switching introduced a universal primer site, and the cDNA bore unique molecular identifiers. TCRdb passed the 5' RACE reads through MiXCR, listing each CDR3 protein once. Among 240,000 or so distinct CDR3 sequences listed, roughly 13% were seen once. Study observations and caveats: Within monozygotic twins, out-of-frame TCR alpha sharing was underestimated by the models.

These data were also filed under a second study, of yellow fever vaccine responses in identical twins. This second study says: Twins reportedly appeared to share part of their vaccine T cell response while keeping part individual.

Material for sequencing was memory (CD45RO+) T cells sorted from blood. The chain combines TRBV2 with TRBJ2-1, with 13 bases lining up with TRBD2. The origin of this receptor is a woman in her late teens or twenties in good health. Here the CDR3 reads CASSGTSGSYNEQFF. Written as DNA, the CDR3 is TGTGCCAGCAGTGGGACTAGCGGGAGCTACAATGAGCAGTTCTTC.